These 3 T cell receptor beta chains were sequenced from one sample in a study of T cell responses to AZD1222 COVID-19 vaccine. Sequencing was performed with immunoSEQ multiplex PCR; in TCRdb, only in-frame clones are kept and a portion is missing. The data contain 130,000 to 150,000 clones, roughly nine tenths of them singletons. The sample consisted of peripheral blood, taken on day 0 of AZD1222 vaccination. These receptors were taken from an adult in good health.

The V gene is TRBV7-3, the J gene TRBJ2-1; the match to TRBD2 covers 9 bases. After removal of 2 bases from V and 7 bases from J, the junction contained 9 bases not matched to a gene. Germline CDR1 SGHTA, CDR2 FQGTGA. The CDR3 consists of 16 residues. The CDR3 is CASSLVPAGGRNEQFF. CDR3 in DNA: TGTGCCAGCAGCTTAGTACCGGCGGGAGGGCGTAATGAGCAGTTCTTC.

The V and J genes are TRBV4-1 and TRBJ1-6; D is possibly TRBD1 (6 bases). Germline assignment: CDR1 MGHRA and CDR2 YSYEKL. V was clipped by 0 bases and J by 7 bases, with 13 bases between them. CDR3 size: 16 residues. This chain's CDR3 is CASSQEDSSYNSPLHF. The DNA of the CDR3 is TGCGCCAGCAGCCAAGAGGACAGCAGCTACAATTCACCCCTCCACTTT.

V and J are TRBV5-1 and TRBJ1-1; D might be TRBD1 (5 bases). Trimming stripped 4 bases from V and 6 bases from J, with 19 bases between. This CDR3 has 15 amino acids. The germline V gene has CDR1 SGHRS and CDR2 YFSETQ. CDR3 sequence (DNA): TGCGCCAGCAGCCTGAATGACGGGGCTTGGGCTGAAGCTTTCTTT. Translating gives CASSLNDGAWAEAFF. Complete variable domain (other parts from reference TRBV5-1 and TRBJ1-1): KAGVTQTPRYLIKTRGQQVTLSCSPISGHRSVSWYQQTPGQGLQFLFEYFSETQRNKGNFPGRFSGRQFSNSRSEMNVSTLELGDSALYLCASSLNDGAWAEAFFGQGTRLTVV.